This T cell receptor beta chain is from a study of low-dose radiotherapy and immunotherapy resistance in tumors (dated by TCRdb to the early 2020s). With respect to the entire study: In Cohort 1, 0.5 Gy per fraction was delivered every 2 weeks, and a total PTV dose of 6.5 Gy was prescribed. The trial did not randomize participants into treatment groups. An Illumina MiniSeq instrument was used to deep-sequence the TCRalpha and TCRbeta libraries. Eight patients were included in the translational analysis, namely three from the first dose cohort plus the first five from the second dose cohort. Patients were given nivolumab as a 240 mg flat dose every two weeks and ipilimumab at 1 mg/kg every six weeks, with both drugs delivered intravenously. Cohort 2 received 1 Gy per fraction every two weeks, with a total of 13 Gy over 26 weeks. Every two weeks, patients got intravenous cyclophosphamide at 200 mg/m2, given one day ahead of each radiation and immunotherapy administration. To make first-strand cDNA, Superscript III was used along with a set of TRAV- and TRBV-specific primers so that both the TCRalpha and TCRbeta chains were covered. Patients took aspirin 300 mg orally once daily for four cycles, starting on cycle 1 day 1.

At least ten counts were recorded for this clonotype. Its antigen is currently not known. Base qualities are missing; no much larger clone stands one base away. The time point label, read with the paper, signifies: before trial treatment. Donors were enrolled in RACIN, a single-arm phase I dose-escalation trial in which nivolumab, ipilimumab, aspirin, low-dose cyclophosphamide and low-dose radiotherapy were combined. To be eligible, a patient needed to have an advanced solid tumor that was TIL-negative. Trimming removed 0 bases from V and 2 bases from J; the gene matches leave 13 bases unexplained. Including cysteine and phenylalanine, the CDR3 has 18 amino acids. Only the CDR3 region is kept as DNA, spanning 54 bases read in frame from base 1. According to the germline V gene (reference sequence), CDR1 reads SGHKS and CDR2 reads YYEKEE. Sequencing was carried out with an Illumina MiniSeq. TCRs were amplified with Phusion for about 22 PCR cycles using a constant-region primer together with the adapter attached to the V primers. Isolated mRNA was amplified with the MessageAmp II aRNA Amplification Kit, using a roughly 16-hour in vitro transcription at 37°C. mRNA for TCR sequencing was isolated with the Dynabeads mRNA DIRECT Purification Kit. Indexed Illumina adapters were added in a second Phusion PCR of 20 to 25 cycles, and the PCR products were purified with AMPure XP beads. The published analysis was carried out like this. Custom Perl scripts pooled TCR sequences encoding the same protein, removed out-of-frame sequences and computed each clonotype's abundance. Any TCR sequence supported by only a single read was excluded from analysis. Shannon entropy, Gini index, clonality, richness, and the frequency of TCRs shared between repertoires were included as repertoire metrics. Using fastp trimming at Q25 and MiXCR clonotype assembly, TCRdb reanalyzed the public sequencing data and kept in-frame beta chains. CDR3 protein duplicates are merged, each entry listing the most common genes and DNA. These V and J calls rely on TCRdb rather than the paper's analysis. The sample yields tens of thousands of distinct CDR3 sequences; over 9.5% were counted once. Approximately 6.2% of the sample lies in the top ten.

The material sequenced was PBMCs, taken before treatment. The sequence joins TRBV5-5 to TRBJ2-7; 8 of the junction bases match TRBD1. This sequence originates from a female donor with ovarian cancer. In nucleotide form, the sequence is TGTGCCAGCAGCTTGGGGGGCCCAGGGGGCAATCCCGCCTACGAGCAGTACTTC. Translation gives CASSLGGPGGNPAYEQYF.